The 28 T cell receptor beta chains below were found in one sample sequenced in a study of STAT5B mutations in CD4+ large granular lymphocyte leukemia. Data came from immunoSEQ multiplex PCR; TCRdb stores just in-frame clones and leaves some out. The repertoire has tens of thousands of clones, approximately 84% of them found once; the top ten carry approximately 0.35%. The sequenced sample was CD4+ T cells from blood buffy coats. These receptors were collected from a human donor in good health.

The rearrangement joins TRBV20-1 to TRBJ2-1; no clear D. Germline values: CDR1 DFQATT, CDR2 SNEGSKA (reference sequence). This CDR3 is built from 11 residues. The V end lost 4 bases, the J end lost 3 bases, and 4 bases lay between the germline ends. CDR3 in amino acids: CSANDYNEQFF. The CDR3 bases are TGCAGTGCTAACGACTACAATGAGCAGTTCTTC.

This chain joins TRBV27 and TRBJ2-7; the D is unclear. The CDR3 runs to 13 residues. Germline CDR1 reads MNHEY; CDR2 reads SMNVEV (reference sequence). Deletions cut 5 bases from V and 1 base from J, with 9 bases between. CDR3 in amino acids: CASSMKLSYEQYF. The CDR3 nucleotides are TGTGCCAGCAGTATGAAGCTTTCCTACGAGCAGTACTTC.

The chain is built from TRBV10-1 and TRBJ1-5; 7 bases align to TRBD1. CDR3 length: 17 amino acids. Germline V gene sequence: CDR1 WNHNN, CDR2 SYGVQD (reference sequence). V was pared by 0 bases and J by 4 bases, with 9 bases of the junction left unmatched. This CDR3 reads CASSESSRTGDNQPQHF. The CDR3 DNA reads TGCGCCAGCAGTGAGTCGTCACGGACAGGCGATAATCAGCCCCAGCATTTT.

The chain employs TRBV9 and TRBJ2-2; 10 bases agree with TRBD2. The trim removed 3 bases at V and 6 bases at J, leaving 8 bases unmatched. This CDR3 region has 16 residues. Germline CDR1 and CDR2: SGDLS and YYNGEE. CDR3 sequence: CASSAPAGGFAGELFF. The CDR3 region has the DNA TGTGCCAGCAGCGCCCCAGCGGGGGGGTTTGCCGGGGAGCTGTTTTTT.

The table lists this clone with a count of one. V gene TRBV27 combines with J gene TRBJ1-1; D might be TRBD1 (5 bases). Trimming took off 3 bases at V and 3 bases at J, with 26 bases between the two ends. Germline CDR1 reads MNHEY; CDR2 reads SMNVEV (reference sequence). This CDR3 has 19 amino acids. The DNA of the CDR3 is TGTGCCAGCAGTTTGGATTATGCCGGCGGCCGAGGGGCCGACACTGAAGCTTTCTTT. Translation gives CASSLDYAGGRGADTEAFF.

The chain has TRBV6-6 and TRBJ1-2; 10 nucleotides agree with TRBD1. Trimming at V came to 0 bases and at J to 8 bases, leaving 9 bases not matched to a gene. The CDR3 is made up of 16 amino acids. Germline V gene data show CDR1 as MNHNY and CDR2 as SVGAGI (reference sequence). CDR3: CASSYSRGQGVWGYTF. CDR3 coding DNA: TGTGCCAGCAGTTACTCCCGAGGACAGGGGGTTTGGGGCTACACCTTC.

V is TRBV9 and J is TRBJ1-5, with a tentative D call TRBD1 (5 bases). Germline V lookup: CDR1 SGDLS, CDR2 YYNGEE. Trimming stripped 3 bases from V and 6 bases from J, with 16 bases between. The CDR3 runs to 15 residues. The CDR3 sequence: CASSERGGFGQPQHF. CDR3 bases: TGTGCCAGCAGCGAAAGGGGAGGGTTCGGTCAGCCCCAGCATTTT.

This chain connects TRBV5-1 to TRBJ1-1; no definite D call. V was shortened by 10 bases and J by 5 bases, with 21 bases between the two germline ends. Germline CDR1 reads SGHRS; CDR2 reads YFSETQ. CDR3 length equals 14 residues. CDR3 region: CASKAGMGGTEAFF. CDR3 in DNA: TGCGCCTCCAAGGCGGGGATGGGAGGGACTGAAGCTTTCTTT. Full variable domain (rest looked up from reference TRBV5-1 and TRBJ1-1): KAGVTQTPRYLIKTRGQQVTLSCSPISGHRSVSWYQQTPGQGLQFLFEYFSETQRNKGNFPGRFSGRQFSNSRSEMNVSTLELGDSALYLCASKAGMGGTEAFFGQGTRLTVV.

The rearrangement joins TRBV27 to TRBJ1-4; TRBD1 matches 9 bases. Germline lookup yields CDR1 MNHEY and CDR2 SMNVEV (reference sequence). V dropped 1 base and J dropped 7; count of bases not matched to a gene: 7. The CDR3 runs to 16 residues. The CDR3 loop is CASSLWAGQGSEKLFF. The CDR3 bases are TGTGCCAGCAGTTTATGGGCGGGACAGGGAAGTGAAAAACTGTTTTTT.

This clone was observed a few times. J is TRBJ2-1 and V is TRBV18, with D unresolved. Germline CDR1 KGHSH, CDR2 LQKENI. The CDR3 runs to 13 residues. V shed 4 bases and J shed 6 bases, with 10 bases lying between them. In DNA form, the CDR3 reads TGTGCCAGCTCACTGAGAGAAGGCAATGAGCAGTTCTTC. Residues: CASSLREGNEQFF.

The chain joins TRBV10-3 to TRBJ2-1; D is undetermined. The CDR3 loop spans 11 amino acids. The germline gives CDR1 ENHRY, CDR2 SYGVKD. Trimming left V 8 bases short and J 7 bases short, with 9 bases between. CDR3 in amino acids: CAIASHNEQFF. The CDR3 DNA sequence: TGTGCCATCGCAAGTCATAATGAGCAGTTCTTC.

This chain links TRBV11-3 with TRBJ2-7; TRBD1 agrees at 7 bases. The germline gives CDR1 SGHNT, CDR2 YENEEA. This CDR3 spans 15 amino acids. J lost 2 bases, V lost 5 bases, and 9 bases had no gene match. This chain's CDR3 is CASSRRQGAAYEQYF. Here the CDR3 DNA reads TGTGCCAGCAGCCGCAGACAGGGAGCCGCCTACGAGCAGTACTTC.

There are a few counts of this clone. The J gene is TRBJ1-5, the V gene TRBV7-3, with D tentatively TRBD1 (5 bases). V lost 3 bases and J 7 bases, leaving 10 bases between the germline ends. Germline V gene lookup returns CDR1 SGHTA and CDR2 FQGTGA. CDR3 size: 13 residues. CDR3 DNA sequence: TGTGCCAGCAGCTTGGGGGGGGACCAGCCCCAGCATTTT. It yields the protein CASSLGGDQPQHF. The entire variable domain, with the rest obtained from reference TRBV7-3 and TRBJ1-5, is as follows: GAGVSQTPSNKVTEKGKYVELRCDPISGHTALYWYRQSLGQGPEFLIYFQGTGAADDSGLPNDRFFAVRPEGSVSTLKIQRTERGDSAVYLCASSLGGDQPQHFGDGTRLSIL.

The chain employs TRBV7-3 and TRBJ1-2, with a weak D call TRBD1 (5 bases). Between the trimmed V and J ends, which lost 5 bases and 2 bases, there was a span of 21 bases. The CDR3 length is 17 residues. The germline V gene has CDR1 SGHTA and CDR2 FQGTGA. For the CDR3, the DNA is TGTGCCAGCAGCCCCATCCCGGGACCCGGGGGGAACTATGGCTACACCTTC. Translating it yields CASSPIPGPGGNYGYTF.

The chain is built from TRBV6-6 and TRBJ1-3, with a weak D call TRBD1 (5 bases). The germline V gene encodes CDR1 MNHNY and CDR2 SVGAGI (reference sequence). Between the trimmed V and J ends, which lost 0 bases and 4 bases, there was a span of 13 bases. The CDR3 extends over 16 amino acids. This chain's CDR3 is CASSYSSQGSGNTIYF. The CDR3 DNA is TGTGCCAGCAGTTACTCGAGTCAGGGATCAGGAAACACCATATATTTT.

The gene calls are TRBV10-3 and TRBJ1-1, with unresolved D. Germline CDR1 is ENHRY and CDR2 is SYGVKD. This CDR3 comprises 13 residues. The ends were cut back, 8 bases at V and 1 base at J, with 11 bases in the middle. Written as DNA, the CDR3 is TGTGCCATCTGTTCATACGAGAACACTGAAGCTTTCTTT. Its translation: CAICSYENTEAFF.

V usage is TRBV11-1 and J usage is TRBJ2-5, with 10 bases identical to TRBD2. Per germline, CDR1 SGHAT and CDR2 FQDESV (reference sequence). J gave up 0 bases and V 4 bases, and 2 bases lay outside the gene matches. The CDR3 contains 15 residues. CDR3 sequence: CASSSTSGDQETQYF. In DNA, the CDR3 is TGTGCCAGCAGCTCCACTAGCGGGGACCAAGAGACCCAGTACTTC.

The chain is built from TRBV2 and TRBJ1-1; TRBD1 matches 8 bases. Germline V gene sequence: CDR1 SNHLY, CDR2 FYNNEI. J gave up 3 bases and V 8 bases, and 11 bases lay outside the gene matches. The CDR3 spans 15 residues. CDR3 in amino acids: CASEQGASGYTEAFF. Written as DNA, the CDR3 is TGTGCCAGCGAGCAGGGGGCCTCGGGGTACACTGAAGCTTTCTTT.

This clone showed up just a few times. The J gene is TRBJ1-4, the V gene TRBV7-9; D is undetermined. Germline CDR1 reads SEHNR; CDR2 reads FQNEAQ (reference sequence). Trimming took 1 base from V and 8 from J, leaving 8 bases between them. This CDR3 has 13 residues. CDR3 amino acids: CASSLVPGEKLFF. DNA for the CDR3: TGTGCCAGCAGCTTAGTACCGGGAGAAAAACTGTTTTTT.

This rearrangement joins TRBV18 to TRBJ2-7, with 8 bases matching TRBD1. J gave up 5 bases and V 6 bases, and 9 bases lay outside the gene matches. The length of the CDR3 is 14 residues. Per germline, CDR1 KGHSH and CDR2 LQKENI. The CDR3 sequence is CASSPGQDRDEQYF. The CDR3 coding sequence is TGTGCCAGCTCCCCGGGCCAGGACAGGGACGAGCAGTACTTC.

V usage is TRBV30 and J usage is TRBJ2-7, with 12 bases matching TRBD2. CDR3 length: 14 residues. J was trimmed by 0 bases and V by 5 bases; bases with no gene match: 2. In germline, CDR1 is GTSNPN, CDR2 SVGIG (reference sequence). The CDR3 coding sequence is TGTGCCTGGGGACTAGCGGGGAACTCCTACGAGCAGTACTTC. This codes for CAWGLAGNSYEQYF.

In DNA, the CDR3 is TGTGCCAGCTCACCAGTAACAGGGGTAAACTCCTATAATTCACCCCTCCACTTT. Encoded protein: CASSPVTGVNSYNSPLHF. The rearrangement uses TRBV18 and TRBJ1-6, with 7 bases matching TRBD1. The V gene's germline CDR1 is KGHSH and CDR2 LQKENI. The length of the CDR3 is 18 residues. Trimming at V came to 2 bases and at J to 0 bases, leaving 7 bases not matched to a gene.

V usage is TRBV9 and J usage is TRBJ2-2; the match to TRBD1 covers 7 bases. Trimming removed 6 bases from V and 5 bases from J; junction bases left unmatched: 4. Germline V gives CDR1 SGDLS, CDR2 YYNGEE. The CDR3 is 13 amino acids. CDR3 loop: CASKTGRTGELFF. CDR3 DNA sequence: TGTGCCAGCAAGACAGGGCGGACCGGGGAGCTGTTTTTT.

The chain couples TRBV9 to TRBJ2-5; D is tentatively TRBD1 or TRBD2 (5 bases each). The V and J ends lost 4 bases and 3 bases respectively, with 13 bases between them. The CDR3 is made up of 14 amino acids. Per germline, CDR1 SGDLS and CDR2 YYNGEE. The CDR3 DNA reads as TGTGCCAGCAGCAGCCGGGACGGAAAAGAGACCCAGTACTTC. Translated, it gives CASSSRDGKETQYF.

The chain employs TRBV12-5 and TRBJ1-1, with a tentative D call TRBD1 (5 bases). The CDR3 spans 15 residues. Germline V gives CDR1 LGHNT, CDR2 FRNRAP. V gave up 6 bases and J gave up 5 bases, with 19 bases separating them. The CDR3 loop is CASGEWGGSRTEAFF. In DNA, the CDR3 is TGTGCTAGTGGCGAGTGGGGGGGAAGTCGAACTGAAGCTTTCTTT. The full variable domain, rest sourced from reference TRBV12-5 and TRBJ1-1, is DARVTQTPRHKVTEMGQEVTMRCQPILGHNTVFWYRQTMMQGLELLAYFRNRAPLDDSGMPKDRFSAEMPDATLATLKIQPSEPRDSAVYFCASGEWGGSRTEAFFGQGTRLTVV.

The chain has TRBV7-9 and TRBJ1-4; D possibly corresponds to TRBD1 (6 bases). Germline V CDR1 and CDR2: SEHNR, FQNEAQ (reference sequence). The CDR3 sequence is 15 residues long. V gave up 3 bases and J gave up 0 bases, with 8 bases separating them. The CDR3 DNA sequence: TGTGCCAGCAGCTTCCGACAGGCAACTAATGAAAAACTGTTTTTT. Its translation is CASSFRQATNEKLFF.

This clone was recorded only once. CDR3 sequence: CASSEDRGNTYGYTF. The CDR3 DNA follows: TGTGCCAGCAGCGAGGACAGGGGAAATACCTATGGCTACACCTTC. The genes are TRBV9 and TRBJ1-2; 9 nucleotides line up with TRBD1. CDR1 and CDR2 from the germline V gene are SGDLS and YYNGEE. V was clipped by 3 bases and J by 4 bases; unmatched bases: 7. This CDR3 has 15 amino acids.

The chain employs TRBV14 and TRBJ1-1; D ambiguous. The CDR3 length is 15 residues. V dropped 1 base and J dropped 0 bases, with 9 bases sitting between them. CDR1 is SGHDN and CDR2 is FVKESK in the germline V gene. The CDR3 nucleotides read TGTGCCAGCAGCCAAGTTCCCGGAATGAACACTGAAGCTTTCTTT. Residues: CASSQVPGMNTEAFF.